The source of this T cell receptor (beta chain) is a study of OX40 agonist ivuxolimab in advanced cancers. General study points: Dose levels from 0.1 to 3.0 mg/kg saw CD4+ and CD8+ blood T cells expand clonally by week 6.

Comments on this clone: Its target is not known.

Assay used: immunoSEQ multiplex PCR; TCRdb lists only in-frame clones, some missing. Among some 80,000 clones listed, 84% were seen once. CDR1 is LGHNA and CDR2 is YNFKEQ in the germline V gene. The V gene lost 8 bases and the J gene lost 4 bases, with 17 bases spanning the gap. This CDR3 is 14 amino acids long. Sequences were derived from CD4+ or CD8+ T cells sorted from blood, sampled in a trial of the OX40 agonist ivuxolimab. This TCR was recovered from an adult with an advanced solid tumor such as melanoma, head and neck, liver or kidney cancer. The chain uses TRBV4-2 and TRBJ1-1; D might be TRBD1 (5 bases). The CDR3, as DNA: TGTGCCAGCGAGCCGGGGGAGGCAGGCACTGAAGCTTTCTTT. Protein sequence: CASEPGEAGTEAFF.